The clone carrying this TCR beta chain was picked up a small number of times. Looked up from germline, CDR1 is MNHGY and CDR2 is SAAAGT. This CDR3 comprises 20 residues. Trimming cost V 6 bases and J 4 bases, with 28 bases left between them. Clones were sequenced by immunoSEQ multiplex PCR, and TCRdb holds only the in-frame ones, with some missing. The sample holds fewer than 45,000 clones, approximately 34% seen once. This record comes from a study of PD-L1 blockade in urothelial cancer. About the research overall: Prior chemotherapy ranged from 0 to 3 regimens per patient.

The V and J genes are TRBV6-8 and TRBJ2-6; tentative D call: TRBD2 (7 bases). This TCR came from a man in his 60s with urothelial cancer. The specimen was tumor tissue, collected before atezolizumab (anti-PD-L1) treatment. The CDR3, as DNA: TGTGCCAGCAGAAACGGGAGGTTGGGGGCGCCTGGTACGGGGGCCAACGTCCTGACTTTC. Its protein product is CASRNGRLGAPGTGANVLTF.